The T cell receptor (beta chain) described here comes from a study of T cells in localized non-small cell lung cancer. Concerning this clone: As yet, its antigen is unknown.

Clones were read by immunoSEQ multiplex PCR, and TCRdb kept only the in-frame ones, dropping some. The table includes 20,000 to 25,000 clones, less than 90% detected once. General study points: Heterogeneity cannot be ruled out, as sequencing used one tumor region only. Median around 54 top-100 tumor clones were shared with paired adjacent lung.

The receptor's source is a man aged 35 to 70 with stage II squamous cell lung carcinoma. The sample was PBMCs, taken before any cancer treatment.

CDR3 in amino acids: CASSLRASGDEQYF. CDR3 nucleotides: TGTGCCAGCAGCTTAAGAGCTAGCGGTGACGAGCAGTACTTC. This chain links TRBV11-2 with TRBJ2-7; 7 nucleotides align to TRBD2. V lost 2 bases to trimming and J lost 5 bases; unmatched junction nucleotides: 6. CDR1 and CDR2 from the germline V gene are SGHAT and FQNNGV. The CDR3 has 14 residues.